The 25 T cell receptor beta chains given below trace back to one sample, sequenced in a study of T cell responses to AZD1222 COVID-19 vaccine (dated by TCRdb to the early 2020s). Library generation was performed with the immunoSEQ multiplex PCR assay. Drawn from immuneACCESS, this table holds only the in-frame rearrangements with V and J called that TCRdb kept. Clones are partly lost; checked studies trace under half to an unresolved V gene and leave the rest unexplained. For this sample there are roughly 92,000 clones; around 91% appear just once. The ten largest account for approximately 9.1% of the sample. Read against the paper, the sample's time point label means: baseline before first vaccination. The starting material was peripheral blood, obtained on day 0 of AZD1222 vaccination. Receptors originate from an adult in good health.

The rearrangement links TRBV6-1 to TRBJ2-5, with 8 bases fitting TRBD2. Germline loops: CDR1 MNHNS, CDR2 SASEGT. The J segment lost 6 bases and the V segment lost 2 bases, leaving 8 bases of the junction unmatched. CDR3 length: 15 residues. The DNA for the CDR3 is TGTGCCAGCAGTGAAATGGGGGGACTAGGGAAGACCCAGTACTTC. Amino acid sequence: CASSEMGGLGKTQYF.

The chain is built from TRBV23-1 and TRBJ2-1; 10 bases are a match to TRBD1. TRBV23-1 is marked as an open reading frame, function uncertain. The CDR3 covers 17 residues. With V trimmed by 4 bases and J by 4 bases, 10 bases remained unmatched. The CDR3 region is CASSPPEDRGGYNEQFF. The DNA of the CDR3 is TGCGCCAGCAGTCCCCCCGAGGACAGGGGGGGGTACAATGAGCAGTTCTTC.

This rearrangement joins TRBV11-1 to TRBJ2-3; no definite D call. The CDR3 covers 13 residues. V was trimmed by 4 bases and J by 4 bases, leaving 9 bases between them. Germline values: CDR1 SGHAT, CDR2 FQDESV (reference sequence). This CDR3 reads CASSSRAPDTQYF. The CDR3 DNA is TGTGCCAGCAGCTCAAGGGCCCCAGATACGCAGTATTTT.

This chain joins TRBV5-1 and TRBJ1-2; tentatively, D is TRBD1 (6 bases). Trimming removed 7 bases at V and 6 bases at J, with 13 bases between. The CDR3 consists of 12 residues. Germline loops: CDR1 SGHRS, CDR2 YFSETQ. The CDR3 DNA reads TGCGCCAGCCGAATGGAGGGGGATGGCTACACCTTC. It encodes CASRMEGDGYTF.

This chain uses TRBV5-1 with TRBJ2-6; D is ambiguous. The CDR3 length is 15 residues. Between the trimmed V and J ends, which lost 0 bases and 1 base, there was a span of 5 bases. Germline-derived CDR1 and CDR2 are SGHRS and YFSETQ. The CDR3 sequence: CASSLAESGANVLTF. The CDR3 DNA sequence: TGCGCCAGCAGCTTGGCCGAATCTGGGGCCAACGTCCTGACTTTC. Complete variable domain (other parts from reference TRBV5-1 and TRBJ2-6): KAGVTQTPRYLIKTRGQQVTLSCSPISGHRSVSWYQQTPGQGLQFLFEYFSETQRNKGNFPGRFSGRQFSNSRSEMNVSTLELGDSALYLCASSLAESGANVLTFGAGSRLTVL.

This sequence joins TRBV7-2 and TRBJ1-5; D remains unclear. Germline assignment: CDR1 SGHTA and CDR2 FQGNSA. Trimming stripped 5 bases from V and 0 bases from J, with 5 bases between. This CDR3 spans 13 amino acids. CDR3 sequence reads: CASSHYSNQPQHF. CDR3 bases: TGTGCCAGCAGCCACTATAGCAATCAGCCCCAGCATTTT.

The chain carries TRBV6-5 and TRBJ1-2; TRBD1 agrees at 7 bases. In germline, CDR1 is MNHEY, CDR2 SVGAGI. The junction had 7 bases not matched to a gene; V was cut back by 4 bases and J by 8 bases. CDR3 length equals 13 residues. In DNA form, the CDR3 reads TGTGCCAGCAGTTTCTACAGGGGTGGCGGCTACACCTTC. It codes for CASSFYRGGGYTF.

V is TRBV12-3 or TRBV12-4 and J is TRBJ1-2; D gene unclear. V lost 5 bases to trimming and J lost 4 bases, with 8 bases between them. CDR3 length equals 12 residues. The CDR3 bases are TGTGCCAGCAGTCGAGGGATCTATGGCTACACCTTC. This codes for CASSRGIYGYTF.

J is TRBJ1-4 and V is TRBV5-1; D unresolved. CDR1 is SGHRS and CDR2 is YFSETQ in the germline V gene. This CDR3 contains 15 residues. With 3 bases removed from V and 4 bases from J, the gap between germline ends came to 13 bases. CDR3 coding DNA: TGCGCCAGCAGCTACGGGAACAGCAATAATGAAAAACTGTTTTTT. It codes for CASSYGNSNNEKLFF. The full variable domain, completed using reference TRBV5-1 and TRBJ1-4, is KAGVTQTPRYLIKTRGQQVTLSCSPISGHRSVSWYQQTPGQGLQFLFEYFSETQRNKGNFPGRFSGRQFSNSRSEMNVSTLELGDSALYLCASSYGNSNNEKLFFGSGTQLSVL.

This clone was counted a single time. The rearrangement uses TRBV7-2 and TRBJ2-1, with 10 bases lining up with TRBD1. V trimming: 5 bases; J trimming: 6 bases; junction bases outside the gene matches: 10. CDR1 is SGHTA and CDR2 is FQGNSA in the germline V gene. The CDR3 contains 16 residues. Here the CDR3 DNA reads TGTGCCAGCAGCCCAACAATCGGGACAGGGGTCAATGAGCAGTTCTTC. It translates to CASSPTIGTGVNEQFF.

J is TRBJ2-7 and V is TRBV5-1; tentative D call: TRBD2 (6 bases). Germline V gene lookup returns CDR1 SGHRS and CDR2 YFSETQ. V lost 3 bases to trimming and J lost 5 bases, with 15 bases between them. CDR3 length: 14 amino acids. CDR3 sequence: CASSSGGVGHEQYF. The CDR3, as DNA: TGCGCCAGCAGCTCCGGCGGGGTTGGGCACGAGCAGTACTTC.

About this clone: Relative to the germline gene, one junction end is altered; a read error may explain this. V is TRBV13 and J is TRBJ2-3; 9 nucleotides line up with TRBD2. This CDR3 has 16 amino acids. Per germline, CDR1 PRHDT and CDR2 FYEKMQ (reference sequence). CDR3 nucleotide sequence: TGTGCCAGCCGCTTTCGGGTAGCGGGAGTCACAGATACGCAGTATTTT. This translates into CASRFRVAGVTDTQYF.

Here the CDR3 DNA reads TGTGCCAGCAGCTTAGCCCCTGGGCAGGACACAAGTGGAGCTTTCTTT. This gives the protein CASSLAPGQDTSGAFF. V gene TRBV7-6 combines with J gene TRBJ1-1, with D perhaps TRBD1 (5 bases). The V end lost 0 bases, the J end lost 10 bases, and 21 bases lay between the germline ends. Germline V CDR1 and CDR2: SGHVS, FNYEAQ. The CDR3 consists of 16 residues. The full variable domain, its missing parts supplied by reference TRBV7-6 and TRBJ1-1, is GAGVSQSPRYKVTKRGQDVALRCDPISGHVSLYWYRQALGQGPEFLTYFNYEAQQDKSGLPNDRFSAERPEGSISTLTIQRTEQRDSAMYRCASSLAPGQDTSGAFFGQGTRLTVV.

The V and J genes are TRBV11-3 and TRBJ2-1; the match to TRBD1 covers 7 bases. Per the germline V gene, CDR1 is SGHNT and CDR2 is YENEEA. The V and J ends lost 5 bases and 7 bases, in that order; junction bases with no gene match: 5. The CDR3 is 13 amino acids. Here the CDR3 reads CASSIMTGNEQFF. The CDR3, as DNA: TGTGCCAGCAGCATAATGACAGGGAATGAGCAGTTCTTC. Drawing the rest from reference TRBV11-3 and TRBJ2-1, the complete variable domain is EAGVVQSPRYKIIEKKQPVAFWCNPISGHNTLYWYLQNLGQGPELLIRYENEEAVDDSQLPKDRFSAERLKGVDSTLKIQPAELGDSAVYLCASSIMTGNEQFFGPGTRLTVL.

The chain uses TRBV7-8 and TRBJ1-1, with a tentative D call TRBD1 (5 bases). Trimming took 2 bases from V and 7 from J, leaving 11 bases between them. CDR1 is SGHVS and CDR2 is FQNEAQ in the germline V gene. CDR3 size: 13 residues. Written as DNA, the CDR3 is TGTGCCAGCAGCTTACCAACAGGCGGTGAAGCTTTCTTT. This encodes CASSLPTGGEAFF.

The sample holds a few counts of this clone. CDR3 protein: CASSNQYNQPQHF. DNA for the CDR3: TGTGCCAGTAGTAACCAGTACAATCAGCCCCAGCATTTT. V usage is TRBV19 and J usage is TRBJ1-5; no reliable D call. CDR3 length equals 13 residues. Trimming removed 4 bases at V and 3 bases at J, with 7 bases between. CDR1 is LNHDA, CDR2 SQIVND, per germline (reference sequence). The full variable domain, in which reference TRBV19 and TRBJ1-5 provide the parts outside the CDR3, is DGGITQSPKYLFRKEGQNVTLSCEQNLNHDAMYWYRQDPGQGLRLIYYSQIVNDFQKGDIAEGYSVSREKKESFPLTVTSAQKNPTAFYLCASSNQYNQPQHFGDGTRLSIL.

Only one count was recorded for this clone. This rearrangement joins TRBV4-1 to TRBJ1-2, with D uncertain. Trimming removed 1 base from V and 5 bases from J, with 11 bases in between. The CDR3 totals 14 residues. CDR1 MGHRA and CDR2 YSYEKL come from the germline V gene. The CDR3 DNA follows: TGCGCCAGCAGCCAAGGGAAGGGATCGTATGGCTACACCTTC. Translating it yields CASSQGKGSYGYTF.

CDR3: CASSLAGTGVNQPQHF. The CDR3 DNA reads as TGTGCCAGCAGCTTAGCCGGGACAGGGGTAAATCAGCCCCAGCATTTT. The chain employs TRBV7-2 and TRBJ1-5; 10 nucleotides line up with TRBD1. The germline V gene encodes CDR1 SGHTA and CDR2 FQGNSA. After removal of 0 bases from V and 4 bases from J, the junction contained 3 bases not matched to a gene. There are 16 residues in the CDR3.

This clone was observed a single time. CDR3 in amino acids: CASSLGLQTEAFF. DNA for the CDR3: TGCGCCAGCAGCTTGGGGCTTCAGACTGAAGCTTTCTTT. The chain uses TRBV5-1 and TRBJ1-1; D not resolved. V gave up 0 bases and J gave up 5 bases, with 8 bases separating them. The germline gives CDR1 SGHRS, CDR2 YFSETQ. The CDR3 extends over 13 amino acids.

The chain has TRBV10-1 and TRBJ2-3; D is perhaps TRBD1 (5 bases). The germline V and J ends were trimmed by 3 bases and 9 bases, with 10 bases remaining between them. The CDR3 totals 12 residues. CDR1 is WNHNN and CDR2 is SYGVQD in the germline V gene (reference sequence). The CDR3 here is CASSDRGDTQYF. The CDR3 DNA follows: TGCGCCAGCAGTGATAGGGGTGACACGCAGTATTTT.

The chain employs TRBV12-1 and TRBJ1-5. TRBV12-1 is a pseudogene. The CDR3 consists of 13 residues. CDR3 bases: TGTGCCAGCAGTACCCGATTCACTCAGCCCCAGCATTTT. Encoded protein: CASSTRFTQPQHF.

The V gene is TRBV3-1 (or the pseudogene TRBV3-2), the J gene TRBJ2-1; TRBD2 agrees at 8 bases. The CDR3 length is 14 residues. Trimming cost V 4 bases and J 7 bases; bases outside gene matches: 6. CDR1 and CDR2 (germline): LGHDT, YNNKEL (reference sequence). The CDR3 here is CASSLSGEPNEQFF. CDR3 in DNA: TGTGCCAGCAGCCTTAGCGGGGAACCAAATGAGCAGTTCTTC.

The genes are TRBV7-8 and TRBJ1-5; possible D gene TRBD1, 5 bases. Between the trimmed V and J ends, which lost 5 bases and 12 bases, there was a span of 17 bases. Germline-derived CDR1 and CDR2 are SGHVS and FQNEAQ. CDR3 size: 13 residues. The CDR3 nucleotides are TGTGCCAGCAGCCAGGGAACTTCAGGCCTCCAGCATTTT. It specifies CASSQGTSGLQHF.

This clone was counted a single time. The J gene is TRBJ1-1, the V gene TRBV27; possibly TRBD1 for D (5 bases). Germline V gene data show CDR1 as MNHEY and CDR2 as SMNVEV (reference sequence). CDR3 size: 14 residues. V shed 0 bases and J shed 8 bases, with 13 bases lying between them. CDR3 protein: CASSLSGGSSEAFF. Here the CDR3 DNA reads TGTGCCAGCAGTTTATCCGGGGGGTCCTCCGAAGCTTTCTTT.

The chain is built from TRBV19 and TRBJ1-5; maybe TRBD1 (5 bases). Germline CDR1 and CDR2: LNHDA and SQIVND (reference sequence). CDR3 size: 15 residues. Deletions cut 5 bases from V and 4 bases from J, with 15 bases between. The CDR3 region has the DNA TGTGCCAGTAGTCCTCCCGTTGGGGCTAATCAGCCCCAGCATTTT. Protein sequence: CASSPPVGANQPQHF. Drawing the rest from reference TRBV19 and TRBJ1-5, the complete variable domain is DGGITQSPKYLFRKEGQNVTLSCEQNLNHDAMYWYRQDPGQGLRLIYYSQIVNDFQKGDIAEGYSVSREKKESFPLTVTSAQKNPTAFYLCASSPPVGANQPQHFGDGTRLSIL.